The 24 T cell receptor beta chains listed next were all sequenced from one sample in a study of CD8 T cells in Susac syndrome. Reverse transcription of roughly 0.5 to 1 ug RNA was carried out with random hexamers. TCRdb reprocessed the immunoSEQ multiplex PCR reads via MiXCR and lists one record per CDR3 protein. The data hold approximately 57,000 distinct CDR3 sequences, with approximately 95% observed a single time. Sequencing was done on a sample of CD8+ T cells from PBMCs. The receptors originated from a human donor with Susac syndrome.

The chain couples TRBV9 to TRBJ2-7; D not certain. CDR1 and CDR2 (germline): SGDLS, YYNGEE. Trimming removed 4 bases from V and 5 bases from J, with 13 bases in between. This CDR3 has 13 amino acids. CDR3 region: CASSPTRANEQYF. The CDR3 DNA follows: TGTGCCAGCAGCCCCACACGGGCTAACGAGCAGTACTTC.

The V call is TRBV7-9, the J call TRBJ2-5, with a tentative D call TRBD1 (5 bases). V was pared by 5 bases and J by 0 bases, with 13 bases between. CDR3 length equals 15 residues. CDR1 is SEHNR and CDR2 is FQNEAQ in the germline V gene (reference sequence). The CDR3 protein is CASSPGAVYQETQYF. The DNA of the CDR3 is TGTGCCAGCAGCCCTGGGGCAGTGTACCAAGAGACCCAGTACTTC.

CDR3: CATGPRTGINEQFF. The CDR3 coding sequence is TGTGCCACGGGCCCCAGGACAGGCATTAATGAGCAGTTCTTC. The chain has TRBV15 and TRBJ2-1; 7 bases are a match to TRBD1. This CDR3 has 14 amino acids. Germline-derived CDR1 and CDR2 are LNHNV and YYDKDF (reference sequence). Unmatched junction bases numbered 12, after V lost 9 bases and J lost 7 bases.

The chain employs TRBV12-3 or TRBV12-4 and TRBJ2-7; D is unclear. V was trimmed by 7 bases and J by 9 bases, leaving 19 bases between them. This CDR3 comprises 13 residues. In nucleotides, the CDR3 is TGTGCCAGCACCCTTGCCCTCGGGCTTGGGCAGTACTTC. This sequence encodes CASTLALGLGQYF.

The chain joins TRBV30 to TRBJ2-7; D unclear. This CDR3 is built from 11 residues. Germline V lookup: CDR1 GTSNPN, CDR2 SVGIG (reference sequence). Trimming took 0 bases from V and 4 from J, leaving 4 bases between them. The CDR3 DNA sequence: TGTGCCTGGAGTGTAAGTTACGAGCAGTACTTC. Amino acids: CAWSVSYEQYF.

The V and J genes are TRBV12-3 or TRBV12-4 and TRBJ1-6; possible D gene TRBD1, 5 bases. Trimming removed 6 bases at V and 4 bases at J, with 19 bases between. The CDR3 loop spans 17 amino acids. The DNA of the CDR3 is TGTGCCAGCAGCCCCGGAGCAGGGCAACTGTATAATTCACCCCTCCACTTT. Protein sequence: CASSPGAGQLYNSPLHF.

The chain couples TRBV7-9 to TRBJ2-5, with D maybe TRBD1 (6 bases). Germline loops: CDR1 SEHNR, CDR2 FQNEAQ (reference sequence). V lost 2 bases, J lost 5 bases, and 15 bases lay in between. CDR3 length: 15 amino acids. This CDR3 reads CASSLMPGAQETQYF. CDR3 in DNA: TGTGCCAGCAGCTTAATGCCAGGGGCGCAGGAGACCCAGTACTTC.

The chain recombines TRBV6-1 with TRBJ1-5, with a tentative D call TRBD1 (6 bases). V gave up 2 bases and J gave up 10 bases, with 18 bases separating them. The CDR3 consists of 15 residues. Germline V CDR1 and CDR2: MNHNS, SASEGT. In DNA form, the CDR3 reads TGTGCCAGCAGTGAAACAAACAGGGCCACCCGACCCCAGCATTTT. Translated: CASSETNRATRPQHF.

V usage is TRBV12-3 or TRBV12-4 and J usage is TRBJ2-1; the D is unclear. This CDR3 has 11 amino acids. The V end was cut by 8 bases, the J end by 6 bases, with 8 bases between. The CDR3 region has the DNA TGTGCCAGCGGCCAACCCAATGAGCAGTTCTTC. Translating it yields CASGQPNEQFF.

The chain carries TRBV30 and TRBJ1-1; D not certain. This CDR3 has 13 residues. Trimming pared 3 bases from V and 0 bases from J, leaving 8 bases between. Germline V gene lookup returns CDR1 GTSNPN and CDR2 SVGIG (reference sequence). CDR3 DNA: TGTGCCTGGAGGGACGACATGAACACTGAAGCTTTCTTT. This sequence encodes CAWRDDMNTEAFF.

The V and J genes are TRBV19 and TRBJ2-5; a possible D gene is TRBD2 (7 bases). The CDR3 is made up of 14 amino acids. The germline V and J ends were trimmed by 4 bases and 2 bases, with 11 bases remaining between them. Germline V gene sequence: CDR1 LNHDA, CDR2 SQIVND (reference sequence). CDR3 residues: CASSRGRGQETQYF. The CDR3 nucleotides are TGTGCCAGTAGTAGGGGGCGGGGGCAAGAGACCCAGTACTTC.

This chain connects TRBV7-8 to TRBJ2-1; 11 bases line up with TRBD1. The CDR3 consists of 16 residues. V lost 5 bases to trimming and J lost 8 bases; unmatched junction nucleotides: 11. CDR1 and CDR2 (germline): SGHVS, FQNEAQ. CDR3 region: CASSPGQGVPSYEQFF. CDR3 coding DNA: TGTGCCAGCAGCCCGGGACAGGGGGTTCCAAGCTATGAGCAGTTCTTC.

This chain joins TRBV7-9 and TRBJ2-1; no firm D call. The CDR3 is made up of 15 amino acids. Trimming pared 6 bases from V and 5 bases from J, leaving 17 bases between. Germline V gene lookup returns CDR1 SEHNR and CDR2 FQNEAQ (reference sequence). Written as DNA, the CDR3 is TGTGCCAGCAGGGGAATCGAGATACTTAACAATGAGCAGTTCTTC. This translates into CASRGIEILNNEQFF.

This clonotype showed up just once. The chain links TRBV29-1 to TRBJ2-7; 10 positions match TRBD1. CDR1 and CDR2 from the germline V gene are SQVTM and ANQGSEA. The trim removed 5 bases at V and 3 bases at J, leaving 4 bases unmatched. The CDR3 is 13 amino acids. CDR3 sequence reads: CSVWDRGNYEQYF. In DNA, the CDR3 is TGCAGCGTTTGGGACAGGGGAAACTACGAGCAGTACTTC.

The rearrangement uses TRBV5-6 and TRBJ2-3; D not certain. The V and J ends lost 1 base and 0 bases respectively, with 9 bases between them. The germline V gene has CDR1 SGHDT and CDR2 YYEEEE. CDR3 length: 15 amino acids. CDR3 sequence (DNA): TGTGCCAGCAGCTTGTCAGAGGCTAGCACAGATACGCAGTATTTT. Translated: CASSLSEASTDTQYF.

The genes are TRBV2 and TRBJ1-4, with 8 bases aligning to TRBD1. The germline V gene has CDR1 SNHLY and CDR2 FYNNEI. The trim removed 6 bases at V and 6 bases at J, leaving 9 bases unmatched. The CDR3 totals 15 residues. CDR3 residues: CASRGRNRGDEKLFF. The CDR3 bases are TGTGCCAGCAGGGGAAGGAACAGGGGGGATGAAAAACTGTTTTTT.

This chain connects TRBV6-5 to TRBJ2-2, with D uncertain. V dropped 6 bases and J dropped 5 bases, with 10 bases sitting between them. The CDR3 contains 13 residues. The germline V gene encodes CDR1 MNHEY and CDR2 SVGAGI. The CDR3 nucleotides read TGTGCCAGCAGCCTTGACCAGACCGGGGAGCTGTTTTTT. This gives the protein CASSLDQTGELFF.

The chain links TRBV6-6 to TRBJ2-2; the match to TRBD2 covers 9 bases. Germline CDR1 is MNHNY and CDR2 is SVGAGI (reference sequence). V lost 6 bases to trimming and J lost 0 bases; unmatched junction nucleotides: 2. The CDR3 has 15 residues. CDR3 sequence reads: CASSLAGANTGELFF. In nucleotides, the CDR3 is TGTGCCAGCAGCTTAGCGGGGGCGAACACCGGGGAGCTGTTTTTT.

This chain joins TRBV7-2 and TRBJ2-2; 7 nucleotides line up with TRBD2. Germline trimming cut 9 bases from V and 0 bases from J; bases unmatched to any gene: 1. The CDR3 contains 13 residues. Germline V gives CDR1 SGHTA, CDR2 FQGNSA. CDR3 DNA: TGTGCCAGACTAGCGCCGAACACCGGGGAGCTGTTTTTT. Translated, it gives CARLAPNTGELFF.

The V and J genes are TRBV6-2 or TRBV6-3 and TRBJ2-1; maybe TRBD2 (7 bases). The CDR3 is made up of 15 amino acids. From germline, CDR1 is MNHEY and CDR2 SVGEGT. V was clipped by 7 bases and J by 3 bases, with 16 bases between them. The CDR3 DNA reads TGTGCCAGCACCCAAAGGGGAGGGGGCTACAATGAGCAGTTCTTC. Amino acids: CASTQRGGGYNEQFF.

The chain carries TRBV5-4 and TRBJ2-2; TRBD1 is a possible D gene (5 bases). V lost 0 bases and J lost 6, with 15 bases in between. Germline V gives CDR1 SGHNT, CDR2 YYREEE (reference sequence). This CDR3 comprises 16 residues. This CDR3 is CASSLGRGNIPGELFF. The CDR3 region has the DNA TGTGCCAGCAGCTTGGGAAGGGGAAATATTCCCGGGGAGCTGTTTTTT.

In its sample, this clonotype was seen a few times. The chain couples TRBV9 to TRBJ2-3, with D perhaps TRBD1 (5 bases). Germline assignment: CDR1 SGDLS and CDR2 YYNGEE. Trimming took off 4 bases at V and 2 bases at J, with 14 bases between the two ends. This CDR3 is 15 amino acids long. CDR3 loop: CASSLEGADTDTQYF. The CDR3 nucleotides read TGTGCCAGCAGCCTAGAAGGGGCTGACACAGATACGCAGTATTTT.

This chain's CDR3 is CSARVPSQETQYF. The CDR3 DNA reads as TGCAGTGCTAGAGTTCCAAGTCAAGAGACCCAGTACTTC. V usage is TRBV20-1 and J usage is TRBJ2-5; D not resolved. CDR3 length: 13 amino acids. Germline V lookup: CDR1 DFQATT, CDR2 SNEGSKA (reference sequence). Trimming took off 1 base at V and 2 bases at J, with 8 bases between the two ends.

This clonotype has only one observation. This chain links TRBV20-1 with TRBJ2-7, with TRBD1 as a possible D gene (6 bases). This CDR3 has 16 amino acids. Germline CDR1 reads DFQATT; CDR2 reads SNEGSKA (reference sequence). Trimming left V 2 bases short and J 0 bases short, with 17 bases between. CDR3 sequence: CSARPPDSSLSYEQYF. As DNA, the CDR3 is TGCAGTGCTAGACCTCCGGACAGTTCCCTCTCCTACGAGCAGTACTTC.